This T cell receptor (beta chain) came from a study of blood T cell repertoires in COVID-19. Clinical histories supplied by participants themselves formed the basis of cohort assignment. Using immunoSEQ multiplex PCR, the repertoire was profiled, and TCRdb retains in-frame clones only, with some absent. The table shows hundreds of thousands of clones, with around 86% occurring only once. This clone was seen once. The CDR3 has 14 amino acids. J gave up 1 base and V 6 bases, and 5 bases lay outside the gene matches. Germline V CDR1 and CDR2: MDHEN, SYDVKM. Specimen: PBMCs or T cells enriched from blood (not recorded which). The source is a woman aged 45-60 years who had recovered from COVID-19. The V and J genes are TRBV28 and TRBJ2-7; TRBD1 aligns across 8 bases. CDR3 amino acids: CASRGWTGSYEQYF. The CDR3 region has the DNA TGTGCCAGCAGAGGTTGGACAGGGTCCTACGAGCAGTACTTC. The full variable domain, in which reference TRBV28 and TRBJ2-7 provide the parts outside the CDR3, is DVKVTQSSRYLVKRTGEKVFLECVQDMDHENMFWYRQDPGLGLRLIYFSYDVKMKEKGDIPEGYSVSREKKERFSLILESASTNQTSMYLCASRGWTGSYEQYFGPGTRLTVT.